A selection of T cell receptor beta chains follows, all from one sample in a study of blood T cell repertoires in COVID-19. Assay used: immunoSEQ multiplex PCR; TCRdb lists only in-frame clones, some missing. This sample has some 160,000 clones, with roughly four fifths found just once. Sequenced: peripheral blood. The origin of the receptors is a man in his 70s who had recovered from COVID-19. The CDR3 runs from the conserved cysteine through the conserved F or W. Each record gives: J gene, clone size, V gene, D gene, CDR3 DNA, CDR3 protein. The D gene is left open where the match is weak. The size field is filled for only some rows; it gives once, few, many or a size class.

TRBJ1-2 | many | TRBV5-4 | . | TGTGCCAGCAGGGAGGGCGGAGGGCCTAACTATGGCTACACCTTC | CASREGGGPNYGYTF
TRBJ2-7 | . | TRBV27 | TRBD2 | TGTGCCAGCAGCCGACTAGCGGGAGGAGCGGACGAGCAGTACTTC | CASSRLAGGADEQYF
TRBJ2-2 | . | TRBV28 | TRBD1 | TGTGCCAGCAGCCGGGCGGACAGGACGAACACCGGGGAGCTGTTTTTT | CASSRADRTNTGELFF
TRBJ2-3 | . | TRBV27 | TRBD2 | TGTGCCAGCAGTTTAAAGTGGGGATCACTAGCGGGAGGTGCAGATACGCAGTATTTT | CASSLKWGSLAGGADTQYF
TRBJ2-1 | . | TRBV6-2/TRBV6-3 | TRBD2 | TGTGCCAGCAGCCCCTGGGCTAGCGGGAGGAGTGAGCAGTTCTTC | CASSPWASGRSEQFF
TRBJ2-7 | . | TRBV7-3 | TRBD1 | TGTGCCAGCAGCTTGAACAAGGGGGCAGAAGAGCAGTACTTC | CASSLNKGAEEQYF
TRBJ2-2 | . | TRBV3-1/TRBV3-2 | . | TGTGCCAGCAGCCACACTTCTAGCGTCAACACCGGGGAGCTGTTTTTT | CASSHTSSVNTGELFF
TRBJ2-3 | . | TRBV7-3 | TRBD2 | TGTGCCAGCAGCTTCGGGACTAGCGGGACAGGCACAGATACGCAGTATTTT | CASSFGTSGTGTDTQYF
TRBJ1-4 | once | TRBV5-4 | TRBD1 | TGTGCCAGCAGCGCCCCCGGGACAGGGGGAGAAAAACTGTTTTTT | CASSAPGTGGEKLFF
TRBJ2-5 | once | TRBV9 | . | TGTGCCAGCAGCGCCCAAGGGGGTCGGGAGACCCAGTACTTC | CASSAQGGRETQYF
TRBJ1-1 | . | TRBV2 | . | TGTGCCAGCAGGCCGAGGCGAAACACTGAAGCTTTCTTT | CASRPRRNTEAFF
TRBJ2-5 | . | TRBV7-2 | . | TGTGCCAGCAGCTTAGTTGGCAGTCAAGAGACCCAGTACTTC | CASSLVGSQETQYF
TRBJ1-4 | once | TRBV5-8 | TRBD1 | TGTGCCAGCAGCGAGGGGACAGGGGAGAATGAAAAACTGTTTTTT | CASSEGTGENEKLFF
TRBJ2-1 | . | TRBV2 | TRBD2 | TGTGCCAGCACTACCGGGACTAGCGTCTACAATGAGCAGTTCTTC | CASTTGTSVYNEQFF
TRBJ1-1 | . | TRBV28 | TRBD1 | TGTGCCAGCAGTTCCCATGACAGGGAAGGCACTGAAGCTTTCTTT | CASSSHDREGTEAFF
TRBJ1-3 | once | TRBV7-9 | . | TGTGCCAGCAGCTTAGATGTCGGCTCTGGAAACACCATATATTTT | CASSLDVGSGNTIYF
TRBJ2-1 | few | TRBV29-1 | TRBD1 | TGCAGCGACAAGGACAGGAACTACAATGAGCAGTTCTTC | CSDKDRNYNEQFF
TRBJ2-4 | . | TRBV6-5 | . | TGTGCCAGCACCTTGGGACTAGCCAAAAACATTCAGTACTTC | CASTLGLAKNIQYF
TRBJ2-1 | few | TRBV5-1 | . | TGCGCCAGCAGCTTGGCCGGGGAGAGCTCCTACAATGAGCAGTTCTTC | CASSLAGESSYNEQFF
TRBJ1-3 | . | TRBV5-8 | . | TGTGCCAGCAGACGGGATACAGGGACTGGAAACACCATATATTTT | CASRRDTGTGNTIYF
TRBJ2-7 | . | TRBV10-3 | TRBD2 | TGTGCCATCAGTGAGCCGGGACTAGCGGGAGGAAAGCAGTACTTC | CAISEPGLAGGKQYF
TRBJ2-5 | . | TRBV5-1 | . | TGCGCCAGCAGCTTACTAGGTTTAGAGACCCAGTACTTC | CASSLLGLETQYF
TRBJ2-1 | . | TRBV9 | . | TGTGCCAGCAGCGCGGGGACTCACAATGAGCAGTTCTTC | CASSAGTHNEQFF
TRBJ2-7 | once | TRBV19 | . | TGTGCCAGTAGCCGAGGGGGTTCCTACGAGCAGTACTTC | CASSRGGSYEQYF
TRBJ2-5 | . | TRBV3-1/TRBV3-2 | TRBD1 | TGTGCCAGCAGCCCCGGACAGGGGGCCCAAGAGACCCAGTACTTC | CASSPGQGAQETQYF
TRBJ1-1 | . | TRBV5-4 | . | TGTGCCAGCAGCGGAGACAGCACTGAAGCTTTCTTT | CASSGDSTEAFF
TRBJ2-7 | . | TRBV5-6 | . | TGTGCCAGCAGCACCTACTCCTACGAGCAGTACTTC | CASSTYSYEQYF
TRBJ1-1 | . | TRBV24-1 | . | TGTGCCACCAGTGATTTTGACAGGACTGAAGCTTTCTTT | CATSDFDRTEAFF
TRBJ2-3 | . | TRBV11-3 | TRBD2 | TGTGCCAGCAGCCCCCGAGCGGGAGGTAGCACAGATACGCAGTATTTT | CASSPRAGGSTDTQYF
TRBJ1-5 | few | TRBV19 | TRBD1 | TGTGCCAGCCGGGACAGGGGGGGAGATCAGCCCCAGCATTTT | CASRDRGGDQPQHF
TRBJ2-3 | . | TRBV7-2 | TRBD2 | TGTGCCAGCAGCTTAGCGGGAGGGGTAACAGATACGCAGTATTTT | CASSLAGGVTDTQYF
TRBJ2-7 | once | TRBV10-1 | . | TGCGCCAGCAGTGAGTCTACCGCGGCCTACGAGCAGTACTTC | CASSESTAAYEQYF
TRBJ2-3 | . | TRBV5-1 | TRBD2 | TGCGCCAGCAGCTCGTACGGCTCTAGCGGGAGTTTTATCGATACGCAGTATTTT | CASSSYGSSGSFIDTQYF
TRBJ2-2 | few | TRBV7-2 | TRBD1 | TGTGCCAGCAGCCCCAGGGGGCAGGACACCGGGGAGCTGTTTTTT | CASSPRGQDTGELFF
TRBJ2-7 | . | TRBV18 | . | TGTGCCAGCTCACCGGCAGGAGGCTCCTACGAGCAGTACTTC | CASSPAGGSYEQYF
TRBJ2-1 | . | TRBV6-5 | . | TGTGCCAGCAGACGGCAGGGCCACAATGAGCAGTTCTTC | CASRRQGHNEQFF
TRBJ2-7 | . | TRBV28 | . | TGTGCCAGCAGTTTGTCCAAATACGAGCAGTACTTC | CASSLSKYEQYF
TRBJ2-4 | . | TRBV28 | TRBD1 | TGTGCCAGCAGTTTCCAGCCCCAGGGGGTTGAAAACATTCAGTACTTC | CASSFQPQGVENIQYF
TRBJ2-1 | . | TRBV3-1/TRBV3-2 | . | TGTGCCAGCAGCCAAGATTCGGGTAATGAGCAGTTCTTC | CASSQDSGNEQFF
TRBJ1-3 | few | TRBV7-9 | TRBD1 | TGTGCCAGCAGCGCTCCGGGACAGGGGGAATACGGAAACACCATATATTTT | CASSAPGQGEYGNTIYF
TRBJ2-1 | . | TRBV5-1 | TRBD2 | TGCGCCAGCAGCCAAACTAGCGGGGCGTACAATGAGCAGTTCTTC | CASSQTSGAYNEQFF
TRBJ2-5 | . | TRBV18 | . | TGTGCCAGCTCACCAGACACCCAAGAGACCCAGTACTTC | CASSPDTQETQYF
TRBJ1-2 | . | TRBV10-3 | . | TGTGCCATCAGTGAGGTTACTACTAACTATGGCTACACCTTC | CAISEVTTNYGYTF